A single sample is the source of the 2 T cell receptor beta chains below, sequenced in a study of CD8 T cells in Susac syndrome. Random hexamers were used to reverse transcribe an amount of roughly 0.45 to 1 ug RNA. One entry per CDR3 protein results from TCRdb running MiXCR on the immunoSEQ multiplex PCR reads. In the table there are about 240,000 distinct CDR3 sequences, about 95% of which are singletons. Sequencing was performed on CD4+ T cells from PBMCs. The source of these receptors is a human donor with Susac syndrome.

This chain uses TRBV15 with TRBJ2-1, with 8 positions matching TRBD2. CDR3 length: 15 amino acids. The V segment lost 5 bases and the J segment 4 bases; nucleotides outside the gene matches: 7. CDR1 and CDR2 (germline): LNHNV, YYDKDF (reference sequence). The CDR3 DNA reads TGTGCCACCAGCCGGGGGGGGAATCCATACAATGAGCAGTTCTTC. Amino acid sequence: CATSRGGNPYNEQFF.

The chain links TRBV4-2 to TRBJ2-7, with a possible D match to TRBD1 (6 bases). V was clipped by 3 bases and J by 7 bases, with 22 bases between them. The CDR3 contains 16 residues. Germline V CDR1 and CDR2: LGHNA, YNFKEQ. CDR3: CASSHTRSQGREEQYF. CDR3 nucleotides: TGTGCCAGCAGCCACACCCGATCTCAGGGGAGAGAGGAGCAGTACTTC.